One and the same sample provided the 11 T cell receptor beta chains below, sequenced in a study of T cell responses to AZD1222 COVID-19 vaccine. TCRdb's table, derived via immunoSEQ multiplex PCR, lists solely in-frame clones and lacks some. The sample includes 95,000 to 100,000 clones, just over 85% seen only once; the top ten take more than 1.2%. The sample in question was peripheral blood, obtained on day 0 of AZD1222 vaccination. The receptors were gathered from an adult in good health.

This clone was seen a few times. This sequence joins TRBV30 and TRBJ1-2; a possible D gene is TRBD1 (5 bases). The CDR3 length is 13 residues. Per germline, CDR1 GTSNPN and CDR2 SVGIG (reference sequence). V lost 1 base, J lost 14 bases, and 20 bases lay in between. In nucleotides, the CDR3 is TGTGCCTGGAGTGAAGATAGGGACCTGTTTGAAACCTTC. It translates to CAWSEDRDLFETF.

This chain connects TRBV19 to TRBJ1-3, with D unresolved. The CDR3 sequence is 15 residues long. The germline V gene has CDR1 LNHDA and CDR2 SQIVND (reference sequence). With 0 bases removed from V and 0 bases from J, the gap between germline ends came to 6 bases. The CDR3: CASSIDRRSGNTIYF. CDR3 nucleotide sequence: TGTGCCAGTAGTATAGATCGCCGCTCTGGAAACACCATATATTTT.

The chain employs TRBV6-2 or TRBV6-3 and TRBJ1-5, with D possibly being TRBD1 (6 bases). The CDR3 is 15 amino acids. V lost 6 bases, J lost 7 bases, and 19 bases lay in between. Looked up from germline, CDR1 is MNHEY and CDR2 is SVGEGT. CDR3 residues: CASSRGRGRGQPQHF. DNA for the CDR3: TGTGCCAGCAGCCGCGGTCGGGGCAGGGGACAGCCCCAGCATTTT.

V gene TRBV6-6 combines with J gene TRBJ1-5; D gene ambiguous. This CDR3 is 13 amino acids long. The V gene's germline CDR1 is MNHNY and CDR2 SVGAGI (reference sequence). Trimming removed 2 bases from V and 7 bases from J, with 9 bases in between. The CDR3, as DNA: TGTGCCAGCAGTTACGAATTATGGCAGCCCCAGCATTTT. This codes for CASSYELWQPQHF.

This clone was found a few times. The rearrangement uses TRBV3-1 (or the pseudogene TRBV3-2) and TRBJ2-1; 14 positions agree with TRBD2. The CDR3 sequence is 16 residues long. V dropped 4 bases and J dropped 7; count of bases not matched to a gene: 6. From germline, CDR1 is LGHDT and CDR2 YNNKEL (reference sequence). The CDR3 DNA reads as TGTGCCAGCAGCCCCGGACTAGCGGGAGGATTAAATGAGCAGTTCTTC. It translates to CASSPGLAGGLNEQFF.

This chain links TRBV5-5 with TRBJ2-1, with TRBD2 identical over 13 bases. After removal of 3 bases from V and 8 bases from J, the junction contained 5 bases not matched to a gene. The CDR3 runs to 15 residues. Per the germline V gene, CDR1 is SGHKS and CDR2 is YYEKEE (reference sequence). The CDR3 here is CASSYTSGRAYEQFF. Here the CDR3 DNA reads TGTGCCAGCAGCTATACTAGCGGGAGGGCGTATGAGCAGTTCTTC.

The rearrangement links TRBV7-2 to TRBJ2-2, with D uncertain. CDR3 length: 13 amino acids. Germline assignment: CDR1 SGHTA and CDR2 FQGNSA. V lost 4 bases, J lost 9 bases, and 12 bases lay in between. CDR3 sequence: CASSWAAERELFF. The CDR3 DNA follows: TGTGCCAGCAGCTGGGCCGCGGAGAGGGAGCTGTTTTTT.

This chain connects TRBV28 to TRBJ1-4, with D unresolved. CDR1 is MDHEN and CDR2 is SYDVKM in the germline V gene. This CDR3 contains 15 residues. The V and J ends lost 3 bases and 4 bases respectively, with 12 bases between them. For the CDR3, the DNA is TGTGCCAGCAGTTTTGGTCCTCTGAGTAATGAAAAACTGTTTTTT. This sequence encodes CASSFGPLSNEKLFF.

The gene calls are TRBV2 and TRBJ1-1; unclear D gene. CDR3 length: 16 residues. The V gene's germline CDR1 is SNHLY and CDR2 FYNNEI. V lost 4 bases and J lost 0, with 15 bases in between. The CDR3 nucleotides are TGTGCCAGCAGTGGACCAGGCGAACCCATGAACACTGAAGCTTTCTTT. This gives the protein CASSGPGEPMNTEAFF.

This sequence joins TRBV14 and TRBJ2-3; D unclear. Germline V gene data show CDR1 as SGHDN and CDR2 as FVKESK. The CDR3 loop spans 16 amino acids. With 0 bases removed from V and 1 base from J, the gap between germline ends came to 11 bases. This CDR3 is CASSQEGIRGTDTQYF. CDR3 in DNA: TGTGCCAGCAGCCAAGAAGGGATAAGGGGCACAGATACGCAGTATTTT.

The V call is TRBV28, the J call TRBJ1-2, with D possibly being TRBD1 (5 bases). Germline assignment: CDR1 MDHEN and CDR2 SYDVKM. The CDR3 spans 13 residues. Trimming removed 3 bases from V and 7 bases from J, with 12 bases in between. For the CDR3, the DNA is TGTGCCAGCAGTTTCCAGGGTGTAGGTGGCTACACCTTC. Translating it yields CASSFQGVGGYTF.